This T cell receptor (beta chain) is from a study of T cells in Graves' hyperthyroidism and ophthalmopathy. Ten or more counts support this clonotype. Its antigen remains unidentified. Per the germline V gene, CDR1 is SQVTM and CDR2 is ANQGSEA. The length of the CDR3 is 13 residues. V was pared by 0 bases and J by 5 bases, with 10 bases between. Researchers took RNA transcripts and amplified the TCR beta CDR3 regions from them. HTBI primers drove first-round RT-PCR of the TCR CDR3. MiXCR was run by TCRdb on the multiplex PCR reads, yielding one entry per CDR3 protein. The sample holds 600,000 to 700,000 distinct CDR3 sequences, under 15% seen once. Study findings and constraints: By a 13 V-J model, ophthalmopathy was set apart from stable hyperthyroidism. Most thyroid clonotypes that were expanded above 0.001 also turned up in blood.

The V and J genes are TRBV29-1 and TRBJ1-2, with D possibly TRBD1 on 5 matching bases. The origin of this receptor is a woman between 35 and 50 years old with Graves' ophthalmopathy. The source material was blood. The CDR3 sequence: CSVEDPGRYGYTF. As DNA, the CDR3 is TGCAGCGTTGAAGATCCGGGACGGTATGGCTACACCTTC. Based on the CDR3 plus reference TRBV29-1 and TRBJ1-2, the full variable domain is SAVISQKPSRDICQRGTSLTIQCQVDSQVTMMFWYRQQPGQSLTLIATANQGSEATYESGFVIDKFPISRPNLTFSTLTVSNMSPEDSSIYLCSVEDPGRYGYTFGSGTRLTVV.